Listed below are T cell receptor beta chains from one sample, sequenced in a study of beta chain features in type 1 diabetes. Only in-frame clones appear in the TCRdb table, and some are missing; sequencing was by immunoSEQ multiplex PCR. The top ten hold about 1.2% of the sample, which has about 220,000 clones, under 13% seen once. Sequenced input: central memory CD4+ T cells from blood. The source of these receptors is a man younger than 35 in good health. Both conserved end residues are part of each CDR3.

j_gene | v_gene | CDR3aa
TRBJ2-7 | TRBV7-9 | CASSPWAAEPYEQYF
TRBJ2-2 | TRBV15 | CATSRGGVYTGELFF
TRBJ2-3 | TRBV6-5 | CASSSRVPDTQYF
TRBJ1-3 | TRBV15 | CATSRDRNTIYF
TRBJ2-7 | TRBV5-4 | CASSGLTVWRGTIAYEQYF
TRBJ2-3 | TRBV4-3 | CASSQEPFWGSFDTQYF
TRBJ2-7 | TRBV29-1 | CSVGDGTRYEQYF
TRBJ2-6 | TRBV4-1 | CASSQDSGANVLTF
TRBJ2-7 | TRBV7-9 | CASSLLAGVDYEQYF
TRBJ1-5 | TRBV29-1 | CSVAGGGNQPQHF
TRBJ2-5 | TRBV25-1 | CASQDSRRYQETQYF
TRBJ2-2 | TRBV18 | CASSPGTGGVDGELFF
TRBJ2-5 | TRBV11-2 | CASSLNRAETQYF
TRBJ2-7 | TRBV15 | CATSRDTGLAGVYEQYF
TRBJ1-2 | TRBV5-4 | CASSFRTGEYGYTF
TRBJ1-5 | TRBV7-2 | CASSLVGGAVQPQHF
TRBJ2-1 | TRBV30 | CAWSVGGSSYNEQFF
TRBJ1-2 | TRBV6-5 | CASSFKVGYGYTF
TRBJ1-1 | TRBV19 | CASRPGQNTEAFF
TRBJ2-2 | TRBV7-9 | CASSNSGRSNTGELFF
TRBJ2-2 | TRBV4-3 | CASSTRRRNTGELFF
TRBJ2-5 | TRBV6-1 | CASSEWATYQETQYF
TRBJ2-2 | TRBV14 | CASSQDLGGIRNTGELFF
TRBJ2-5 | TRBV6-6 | CASSFGQGGETQYF
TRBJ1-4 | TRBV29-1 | CSVGTGTSEKLFF
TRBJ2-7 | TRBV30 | CAWGRQRAYEQYF
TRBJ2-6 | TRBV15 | CATSRDWVEGQSSGANVLTF
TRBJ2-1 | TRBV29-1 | CSVALYNEQFF
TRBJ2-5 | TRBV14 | CASSHPGVKETQYF
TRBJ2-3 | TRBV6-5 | CASSSDSDTQYF
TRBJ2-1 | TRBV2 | CASRLAGLYNEQFF
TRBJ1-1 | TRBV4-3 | CASSQTNEAEAFF
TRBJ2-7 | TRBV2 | CASSEGASPSYEQYF
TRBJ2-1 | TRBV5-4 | CASSFSGMSYNEQFF
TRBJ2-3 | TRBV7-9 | CASSPLAGVSTDTQYF
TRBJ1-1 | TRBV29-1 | CSVAGSWAEAFF